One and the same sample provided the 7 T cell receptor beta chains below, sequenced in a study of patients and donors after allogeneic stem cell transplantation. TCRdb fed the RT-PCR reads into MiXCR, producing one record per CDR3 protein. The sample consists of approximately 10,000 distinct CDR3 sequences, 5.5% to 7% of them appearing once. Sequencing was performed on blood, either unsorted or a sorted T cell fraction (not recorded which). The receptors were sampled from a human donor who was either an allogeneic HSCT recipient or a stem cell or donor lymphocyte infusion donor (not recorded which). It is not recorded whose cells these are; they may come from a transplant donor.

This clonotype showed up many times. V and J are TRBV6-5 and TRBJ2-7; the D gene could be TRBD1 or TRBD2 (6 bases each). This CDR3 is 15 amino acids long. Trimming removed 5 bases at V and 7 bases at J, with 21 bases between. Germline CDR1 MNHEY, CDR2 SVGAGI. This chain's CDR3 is CASSPQGGRPDEQYF. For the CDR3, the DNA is TGTGCCAGCAGTCCCCAAGGGGGGCGCCCTGATGAGCAGTACTTC.

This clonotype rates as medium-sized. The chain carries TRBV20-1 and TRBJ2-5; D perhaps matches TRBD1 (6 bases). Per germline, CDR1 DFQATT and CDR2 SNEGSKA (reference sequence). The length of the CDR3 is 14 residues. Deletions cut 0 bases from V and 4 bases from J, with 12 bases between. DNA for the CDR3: TGCAGTGCTAGAGATCCATTAGGGGGAGAGACCCAGTACTTC. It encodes CSARDPLGGETQYF.

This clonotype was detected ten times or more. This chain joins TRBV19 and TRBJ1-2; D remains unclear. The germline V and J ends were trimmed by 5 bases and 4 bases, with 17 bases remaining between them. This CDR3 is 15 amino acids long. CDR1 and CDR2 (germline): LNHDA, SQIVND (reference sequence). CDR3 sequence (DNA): TGTGCCAGTAGTTTCGGAGTCCGCGGCGTCTATGGCTACACCTTC. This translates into CASSFGVRGVYGYTF.

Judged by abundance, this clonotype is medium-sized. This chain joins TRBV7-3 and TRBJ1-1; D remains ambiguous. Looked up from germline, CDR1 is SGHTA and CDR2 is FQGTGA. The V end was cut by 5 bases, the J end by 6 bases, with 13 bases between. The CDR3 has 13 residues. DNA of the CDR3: TGTGCCAGCAGCCCGACGGGAGTCTCTGAAGCTTTCTTT. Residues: CASSPTGVSEAFF.

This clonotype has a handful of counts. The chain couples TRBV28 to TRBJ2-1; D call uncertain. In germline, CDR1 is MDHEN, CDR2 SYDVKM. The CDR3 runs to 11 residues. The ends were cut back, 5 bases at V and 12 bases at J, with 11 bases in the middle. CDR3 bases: TGTGCCAGCAGTCCTAGGGCACGGCAGTTCTTC. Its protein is CASSPRARQFF.

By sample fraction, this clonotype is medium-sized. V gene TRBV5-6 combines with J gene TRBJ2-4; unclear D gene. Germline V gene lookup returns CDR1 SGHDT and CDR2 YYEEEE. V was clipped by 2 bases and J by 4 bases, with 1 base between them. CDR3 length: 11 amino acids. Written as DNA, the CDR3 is TGTGCCAGCAGCTTTAAAAACATTCAGTACTTC. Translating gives CASSFKNIQYF.

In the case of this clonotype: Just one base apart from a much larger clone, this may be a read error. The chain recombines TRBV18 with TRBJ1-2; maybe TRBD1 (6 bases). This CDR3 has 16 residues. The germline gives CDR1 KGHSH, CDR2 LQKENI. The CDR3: CVSSPNRAPLNYGYTF. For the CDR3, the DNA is TGTGTCAGCTCACCAAACAGGGCCCCTCTTAACTATGGCTACACCTTC.